This TCR beta chain appears in the sequencing data of a study of cytomegalovirus exposure and HLA in healthy donors. The PCR contained 60 Vbeta and 13 Jbeta primers. Generated by immunoSEQ multiplex PCR, the TCRdb table keeps only in-frame clones and is missing some. The table records roughly 73,000 clones, 65% to 85% of them present only once. Germline V lookup: CDR1 SGHAT, CDR2 FQNNGV. The CDR3 extends over 16 amino acids. V lost 5 bases to trimming and J lost 5 bases, with 19 bases between them. V gene TRBV11-2 combines with J gene TRBJ2-1; D perhaps matches TRBD2 (6 bases). Sequences were obtained from PBMCs. The sequence was obtained from a man in his 70s in good health and CMV-seronegative. CDR3 loop: CASSQFGLALHNEQFF. CDR3 nucleotide sequence: TGTGCCAGCAGCCAATTCGGGCTAGCGCTCCACAATGAGCAGTTCTTC.